The 31 T cell receptor beta chains in this list originate from one sample, sequenced in a study of beta chain features in type 1 diabetes. Expressed TCRB transcripts were sequenced after all isolated RNA was converted to cDNA. Data came from immunoSEQ multiplex PCR; TCRdb stores just in-frame clones and leaves some out. The sample holds about 930,000 clones; roughly a sixth are singletons and the top ten take 0.02% to 0.025%. Sequencing input: naive CD4+ T cells from blood. The receptors derive from a young woman in good health.

This clone was found a few times. V usage is TRBV29-1 and J usage is TRBJ2-1, with a possible D match to TRBD1 (6 bases). V was clipped by 5 bases and J by 1 base, with 21 bases between them. Germline V gene data show CDR1 as SQVTM and CDR2 as ANQGSEA. The CDR3 covers 17 residues. CDR3 bases: TGCAGCGTTCCAGGGGCGTTGGACAGACGATCCTACAATGAGCAGTTCTTC. It specifies CSVPGALDRRSYNEQFF.

V gene TRBV5-1 combines with J gene TRBJ1-1; D call uncertain. Trimming removed 4 bases at V and 1 base at J, with 14 bases between. CDR3 length: 15 residues. The germline gives CDR1 SGHRS, CDR2 YFSETQ. The CDR3 region is CASSLNEAPNTEAFF. The CDR3 coding sequence is TGCGCCAGCAGCCTAAATGAGGCGCCGAACACTGAAGCTTTCTTT. The whole variable domain, remainder taken from reference TRBV5-1 and TRBJ1-1, is KAGVTQTPRYLIKTRGQQVTLSCSPISGHRSVSWYQQTPGQGLQFLFEYFSETQRNKGNFPGRFSGRQFSNSRSEMNVSTLELGDSALYLCASSLNEAPNTEAFFGQGTRLTVV.

Comments on this clone: A read error may produce the germline difference seen at one junction end. The J gene is TRBJ2-3, the V gene TRBV5-5; 14 bases align to TRBD2. This CDR3 is 15 amino acids long. CDR1 and CDR2 (germline): SGHKS, YYEKEE (reference sequence). The DNA for the CDR3 is TGCGCCAGCAGCAGACTAGCGGGAGGGCTGGATACGCAGTATTTT. Amino acid sequence: CASSRLAGGLDTQYF.

J is TRBJ1-4 and V is TRBV7-9, with D possibly TRBD1 on 6 matching bases. Germline CDR1 reads SEHNR; CDR2 reads FQNEAQ (reference sequence). This CDR3 region has 15 residues. Trimming stripped 6 bases from V and 7 bases from J, with 18 bases between. CDR3 bases: TGTGCCAGCAGTCAGGACAGATGGGAGGGTGAAAAACTGTTTTTT. This codes for CASSQDRWEGEKLFF. Combining the CDR3 with reference TRBV7-9 and TRBJ1-4 gives the whole variable domain DTGVSQNPRHKITKRGQNVTFRCDPISEHNRLYWYRQTLGQGPEFLTYFQNEAQLEKSRLLSDRFSAERPKGSFSTLEIQRTEQGDSAMYLCASSQDRWEGEKLFFGSGTQLSVL.

This clone was observed a few times. The rearrangement uses TRBV25-1 and TRBJ2-5; perhaps TRBD2 as D (7 bases). The CDR3 contains 13 residues. The V and J ends lost 6 bases and 4 bases respectively, with 12 bases between them. Germline V gene lookup returns CDR1 MGHDK and CDR2 SYGVNS. The CDR3 here is CASSRGGLETQYF. The CDR3 coding sequence is TGTGCCAGCAGCCGCGGGGGCCTAGAGACCCAGTACTTC. The full variable domain, completed using reference TRBV25-1 and TRBJ2-5, is EADIYQTPRYLVIGTGKKITLECSQTMGHDKMYWYQQDPGMELHLIHYSYGVNSTEKGDLSSESTVSRIRTEHFPLTLESARPSHTSQYLCASSRGGLETQYFGPGTRLLVL.

This clone was counted only a few times. The J gene is TRBJ1-6, the V gene TRBV15; D unclear. The V gene's germline CDR1 is LNHNV and CDR2 YYDKDF (reference sequence). Trimming removed 0 bases from V and 16 bases from J, with 16 bases in between. The CDR3 is 14 amino acids. The CDR3 sequence: CATSRDKGPPSLHF. The CDR3 DNA is TGTGCCACCAGCAGAGATAAAGGACCGCCTAGTCTCCACTTT. Using reference TRBV15 and TRBJ1-6 for the parts outside the CDR3, the full variable domain is DAMVIQNPRYQVTQFGKPVTLSCSQTLNHNVMYWYQQKSSQAPKLLFHYYDKDFNNEADTPDNFQSRRPNTSFCFLDIRSPGLGDTAMYLCATSRDKGPPSLHFGNGTRLTVT.

The chain links TRBV10-1 to TRBJ2-7; 11 nucleotides agree with TRBD1. Trimming cost V 3 bases and J 3 bases; bases outside gene matches: 1. Germline assignment: CDR1 WNHNN and CDR2 SYGVQD (reference sequence). This CDR3 is 14 amino acids long. The CDR3 loop reads CASSEGTGGYEQYF. CDR3 sequence (DNA): TGCGCCAGCAGTGAAGGGACAGGGGGCTACGAGCAGTACTTC.

CDR3 nucleotides: TGTGCCAGCAGCTCCGGACAAAGCTCCTACAATGAGCAGTTCTTC. This translates into CASSSGQSSYNEQFF. V and J are TRBV5-4 and TRBJ2-1; D may be TRBD1 (5 bases). The CDR3 length is 15 residues. Per the germline V gene, CDR1 is SGHNT and CDR2 is YYREEE (reference sequence). V shed 3 bases and J shed 0 bases, with 10 bases lying between them.

This clone has only a few counts. The sample has other DNA sequences that encode this CDR3 too. The chain employs TRBV7-2 and TRBJ2-1; D ambiguous. The V end lost 1 base, the J end lost 0 bases, and 10 bases lay between the germline ends. Germline V gives CDR1 SGHTA, CDR2 FQGNSA. CDR3 length equals 16 residues. The CDR3 nucleotides are TGTGCCAGCAGCTTAGGGTCTTCTAGCTCCTACAATGAGCAGTTCTTC. Its translation is CASSLGSSSSYNEQFF.

The table lists this clone with a few counts. The sample carries other DNA sequences with the same CDR3. The gene calls are TRBV18 and TRBJ1-1; D is undetermined. There are 12 residues in the CDR3. The germline V and J ends were trimmed by 2 bases and 2 bases, with 3 bases remaining between them. Germline CDR1 is KGHSH and CDR2 is LQKENI. The CDR3 loop is CASSPGNTEAFF. The CDR3 nucleotides read TGTGCCAGCTCACCAGGAAACACTGAAGCTTTCTTT.

The table lists this clone with a few counts. V and J are TRBV27 and TRBJ2-1; 8 positions agree with TRBD2. The CDR3 is 16 amino acids. V trimming: 2 bases; J trimming: 9 bases; junction bases outside the gene matches: 12. CDR1 and CDR2 from the germline V gene are MNHEY and SMNVEV (reference sequence). Here the CDR3 DNA reads TGTGCCAGCAGTTTAGTTACCGGGACTAGGACCGGTGAGCAGTTCTTC. Amino acid sequence: CASSLVTGTRTGEQFF.

This sequence joins TRBV21-1 and TRBJ2-7; the DNA was not compared with TRBD2, the D call given in the table. TRBV21-1 is a pseudogene. The length of the CDR3 is 19 residues. For the CDR3, the DNA is TGTGCCAGCAGCAAAGTGATTTTGGAGACTGCGAGGAGCTCCTACGAGCAGTACTTC. Protein sequence: CASSKVILETARSSYEQYF.

This clone occurred a few times. The chain recombines TRBV5-1 with TRBJ2-3, with TRBD1 matching over 9 bases. Germline V lookup: CDR1 SGHRS, CDR2 YFSETQ. The CDR3 loop spans 15 amino acids. V shed 3 bases and J 3 bases; nucleotides not matched to a gene: 5. Here the CDR3 DNA reads TGCGCCAGCAGCTCCCCCGGGACAGGGACAGATACGCAGTATTTT. Residues: CASSSPGTGTDTQYF. The whole variable domain, filled in from reference TRBV5-1 and TRBJ2-3, reads KAGVTQTPRYLIKTRGQQVTLSCSPISGHRSVSWYQQTPGQGLQFLFEYFSETQRNKGNFPGRFSGRQFSNSRSEMNVSTLELGDSALYLCASSSPGTGTDTQYFGPGTRLTVL.

The V gene is TRBV11-2, the J gene TRBJ2-3, with a tentative D call TRBD1 (6 bases). Trimming took 5 bases from V and 6 from J, leaving 21 bases between them. The V gene's germline CDR1 is SGHAT and CDR2 FQNNGV. The CDR3 is made up of 16 amino acids. CDR3 sequence reads: CASSISTTGALDTQYF. For the CDR3, the DNA is TGTGCCAGCAGCATAAGTACGACAGGCGCTTTGGATACGCAGTATTTT.

This clone came up a few times. Relative to the germline gene, one junction end is altered; a read error may explain this. The V call is TRBV6-1, the J call TRBJ1-1, with 7 bases matching TRBD1. This CDR3 has 16 residues. The germline V gene encodes CDR1 MNHNS and CDR2 SASEGT. In DNA form, the CDR3 reads TGTGCCAGCAGTAAAGCTACTTGGGACAGAAGGACTGAAGCTTTCTTT. Protein: CASSKATWDRRTEAFF.

The rearrangement uses TRBV6-1 and TRBJ2-4; 9 nucleotides line up with TRBD1. CDR3 length: 15 amino acids. Trimming cost V 6 bases and J 1 base; bases outside gene matches: 4. Per the germline V gene, CDR1 is MNHNS and CDR2 is SASEGT. The CDR3 reads CASRSQGAAKNIQYF. The CDR3 DNA is TGTGCCAGCAGATCACAGGGGGCGGCCAAAAACATTCAGTACTTC.

This chain links TRBV2 with TRBJ1-2, with 7 nucleotides matching TRBD1. This CDR3 region has 13 residues. Trimming cost V 6 bases and J 4 bases; bases outside gene matches: 5. Per the germline V gene, CDR1 is SNHLY and CDR2 is FYNNEI. The CDR3 here is CASRAGQTYGYTF. The CDR3 DNA is TGTGCCAGCAGGGCGGGACAGACCTATGGCTACACCTTC.

CDR3 amino acids: CASSPPSPRWAEAFF. CDR3 nucleotide sequence: TGTGCCAGCTCACCCCCATCCCCCCGTTGGGCTGAAGCTTTCTTT. The rearrangement links TRBV18 to TRBJ1-1, with unresolved D. CDR1 is KGHSH and CDR2 is LQKENI in the germline V gene. This CDR3 comprises 15 residues. V lost 3 bases and J 6 bases, leaving 17 bases between the germline ends.

There are a few counts of this clone. This chain connects TRBV6-5 to TRBJ2-7; 8 positions match TRBD2. Looked up from germline, CDR1 is MNHEY and CDR2 is SVGAGI. The CDR3 runs to 15 residues. The J segment lost 1 base and the V segment lost 10 bases, leaving 12 bases of the junction unmatched. The chain's CDR3 is CATKRGAGGSYEQYF. The CDR3 nucleotides read TGTGCCACCAAACGGGGGGCGGGAGGATCCTACGAGCAGTACTTC.

This clone was seen more than once but under ten times. The rearrangement joins TRBV5-1 to TRBJ1-2, with 7 positions matching TRBD1. Germline V gene sequence: CDR1 SGHRS, CDR2 YFSETQ. After removal of 4 bases from V and 7 bases from J, the junction contained 7 bases not matched to a gene. The CDR3 is made up of 13 amino acids. CDR3 region: CASSPGAGGGYTF. Here the CDR3 DNA reads TGCGCCAGCAGCCCCGGGGCAGGGGGTGGCTACACCTTC.

This chain connects TRBV7-3 to TRBJ2-6; D not certain. V was cut by 1 base and J by 4 bases, with 8 bases left in between. CDR3 length: 15 amino acids. CDR1 is SGHTA, CDR2 FQGTGA, per germline. The CDR3 is CASSLIVGGANVLTF. The CDR3 region has the DNA TGTGCCAGCAGCTTAATTGTCGGAGGGGCCAACGTCCTGACTTTC. The full variable domain, rest sourced from reference TRBV7-3 and TRBJ2-6, is GAGVSQTPSNKVTEKGKYVELRCDPISGHTALYWYRQSLGQGPEFLIYFQGTGAADDSGLPNDRFFAVRPEGSVSTLKIQRTERGDSAVYLCASSLIVGGANVLTFGAGSRLTVL.

Remarks on this clone: The same CDR3 is also encoded by other DNA sequences in this sample. The chain employs TRBV6-5 and TRBJ2-7; 11 bases line up with TRBD2. Trimming at V came to 2 bases and at J to 0 bases, leaving 3 bases not matched to a gene. The CDR3 is 16 amino acids. From germline, CDR1 is MNHEY and CDR2 SVGAGI. This chain's CDR3 is CASSYGGTSGSYEQYF. The CDR3, as DNA: TGTGCCAGCAGTTACGGAGGGACTAGCGGCTCCTACGAGCAGTACTTC.

The chain is built from TRBV7-6 and TRBJ2-3; TRBD1 matches at 7 bases. The V gene's germline CDR1 is SGHVS and CDR2 FNYEAQ. The CDR3 totals 16 residues. Trimming cost V 5 bases and J 4 bases; bases outside gene matches: 12. The CDR3 loop reads CASSPRPGGNADTQYF. CDR3 nucleotides: TGTGCCAGCAGCCCTCGCCCAGGGGGTAACGCAGATACGCAGTATTTT.

The rearrangement uses TRBV7-3 and TRBJ2-7; no firm D call. V was clipped by 2 bases and J by 0 bases, with 14 bases between them. The germline CDR1 and CDR2 sequences are SGHTA and FQGTGA. CDR3 length: 16 residues. CDR3 residues: CASSLYPVPSSYEQYF. The CDR3 coding sequence is TGTGCCAGCAGCTTATACCCAGTCCCGAGCTCCTACGAGCAGTACTTC.

This clone came up a few times. Here the CDR3 DNA reads TGTGCCAGCAGCCAAGTTGTGGACAGGGGTTCCAGCGAGCAGTACTTC. Its translation is CASSQVVDRGSSEQYF. The chain uses TRBV4-2 and TRBJ2-7; TRBD1 aligns across 9 bases. The V segment lost 1 base and the J segment 6 bases; nucleotides outside the gene matches: 10. CDR1 and CDR2 (germline): LGHNA, YNFKEQ. CDR3 length: 16 amino acids.

This clone was observed a few times. This chain links TRBV4-1 with TRBJ1-1, with unresolved D. V was pared by 0 bases and J by 6 bases, with 14 bases between. The CDR3 sequence is 15 residues long. Looked up from germline, CDR1 is MGHRA and CDR2 is YSYEKL. CDR3 residues: CASSQEAGFGPEAFF. The DNA for the CDR3 is TGCGCCAGCAGCCAAGAAGCCGGGTTTGGTCCTGAAGCTTTCTTT.

The CDR3 bases are TGTGCCAGCAGCTTGGAGGCGAGAGTATTCGACGAGCAGTACTTC. Residues: CASSLEARVFDEQYF. The chain uses TRBV5-5 and TRBJ2-7; D unresolved. Germline V lookup: CDR1 SGHKS, CDR2 YYEKEE (reference sequence). Deletions cut 0 bases from V and 5 bases from J, with 15 bases between. The CDR3 is 15 residues long.

The chain carries TRBV9 and TRBJ1-5; TRBD1 aligns across 8 bases. Germline assignment: CDR1 SGDLS and CDR2 YYNGEE. V lost 4 bases, J lost 6 bases, and 12 bases stayed unmatched. The length of the CDR3 is 16 residues. CDR3 in DNA: TGTGCCAGCAGCCGTACCGGGACAGGTGAAAGTCAGCCCCAGCATTTT. Translating gives CASSRTGTGESQPQHF.

This clone was observed a handful of times. This chain uses TRBV19 with TRBJ2-7; a possible D gene is TRBD1 (8 bases). The germline CDR1 and CDR2 sequences are LNHDA and SQIVND (reference sequence). The CDR3 covers 15 residues. Trimming took 2 bases from V and 2 from J, leaving 13 bases between them. The CDR3 DNA reads TGTGCCAGTAGTATACGAGCGGGACAGGCCTACGAGCAGTACTTC. Its protein product is CASSIRAGQAYEQYF.

This clone was found a few times. The chain couples TRBV7-2 to TRBJ1-1; 8 bases agree with TRBD1. Germline assignment: CDR1 SGHTA and CDR2 FQGNSA. The junction had 8 bases not matched to a gene; V was cut back by 2 bases and J by 3 bases. This CDR3 is 16 amino acids long. The CDR3, as DNA: TGTGCCAGCAGCTTAAGGACAGGGAGAGGGGACACTGAAGCTTTCTTT. It yields the protein CASSLRTGRGDTEAFF.

This clone came up a few times. This chain links TRBV7-8 with TRBJ2-2; TRBD2 might be the D (5 bases). Germline values: CDR1 SGHVS, CDR2 FQNEAQ. CDR3 length: 15 amino acids. The V and J ends lost 2 bases and 2 bases respectively, with 9 bases between them. The CDR3 reads CASSLRGLNTGELFF. The CDR3 DNA follows: TGTGCCAGCAGCTTAAGAGGACTCAACACCGGGGAGCTGTTTTTT.